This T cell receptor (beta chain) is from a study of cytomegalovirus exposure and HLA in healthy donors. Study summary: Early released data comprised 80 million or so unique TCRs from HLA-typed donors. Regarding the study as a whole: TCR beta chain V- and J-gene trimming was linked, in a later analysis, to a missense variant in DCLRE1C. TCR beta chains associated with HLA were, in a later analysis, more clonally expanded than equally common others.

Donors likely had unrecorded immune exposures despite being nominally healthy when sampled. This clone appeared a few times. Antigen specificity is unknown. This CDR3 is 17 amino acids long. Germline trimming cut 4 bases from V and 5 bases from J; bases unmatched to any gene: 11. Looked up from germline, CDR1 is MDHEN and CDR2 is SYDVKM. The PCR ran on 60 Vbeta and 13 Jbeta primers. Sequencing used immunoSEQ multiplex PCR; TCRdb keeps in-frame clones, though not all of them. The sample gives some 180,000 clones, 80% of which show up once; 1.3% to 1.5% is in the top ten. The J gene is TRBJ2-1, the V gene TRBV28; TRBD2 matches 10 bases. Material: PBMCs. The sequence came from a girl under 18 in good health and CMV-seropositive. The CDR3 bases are TGTGCCAGCAGTTCCCTTATAGCGGGAGGAACGCACAATGAGCAGTTCTTC. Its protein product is CASSSLIAGGTHNEQFF. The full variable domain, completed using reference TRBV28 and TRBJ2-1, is DVKVTQSSRYLVKRTGEKVFLECVQDMDHENMFWYRQDPGLGLRLIYFSYDVKMKEKGDIPEGYSVSREKKERFSLILESASTNQTSMYLCASSSLIAGGTHNEQFFGPGTRLTVL.